The 18 T cell receptor beta chains below all came from one sample that was sequenced in a study of shared clonotypes between healthy human individuals. The data were produced by immunoSEQ multiplex PCR, yet TCRdb's version contains in-frame clones alone and is incomplete. Here the sample spans 2.3 million or so clones, more than 80% being singletons. The material sequenced was naive CD4+ T cells from PBMCs. Subset specified: CD45RA+ positively selected. These receptors were obtained from a man aged 18 to 29 in good health. Some clones in this sample may be carry-over from other donors' samples.

The chain's CDR3 is CASSNSPDRAYEQYF. The CDR3 coding sequence is TGTGCCAGTAGTAACAGCCCGGACAGGGCCTACGAGCAGTACTTC. This chain links TRBV19 with TRBJ2-7; 8 bases are shared with TRBD1. The CDR3 runs 15 residues. CDR1 and CDR2 from the germline V gene are LNHDA and SQIVND (reference sequence). V lost 4 bases to trimming and J lost 2 bases; unmatched junction nucleotides: 7.

The chain couples TRBV2 to TRBJ2-1, with D unclear. The CDR3 has 13 amino acids. Germline V CDR1 and CDR2: SNHLY, FYNNEI. V was cut by 7 bases and J by 0 bases, with 7 bases left in between. CDR3 protein: CASTGSSYNEQFF. CDR3 DNA sequence: TGTGCCAGCACGGGCAGCTCCTACAATGAGCAGTTCTTC.

The chain recombines TRBV5-1 with TRBJ2-1, with 12 bases identical to TRBD2. Germline CDR1 and CDR2: SGHRS and YFSETQ. The length of the CDR3 is 15 residues. J was trimmed by 10 bases and V by 4 bases; bases with no gene match: 9. CDR3 nucleotide sequence: TGCGCCAGCAGCAAACTAGCGGGAGGAGCGGTCGAGCAGTTCTTC. It specifies CASSKLAGGAVEQFF.

V usage is TRBV5-1 and J usage is TRBJ2-1; 9 bases line up with TRBD2. This CDR3 has 16 amino acids. Germline V gene lookup returns CDR1 SGHRS and CDR2 YFSETQ. The V gene end was trimmed by 4 bases and the J gene end by 0 bases; junction bases not matched to a gene: 5. The CDR3 sequence is CASSTNSGSSYNEQFF. The CDR3 DNA reads TGCGCCAGCAGCACGAATAGCGGGAGCTCCTACAATGAGCAGTTCTTC.

The chain has TRBV7-9 and TRBJ2-3; D is unclear. The CDR3 has 19 residues. V lost 2 bases and J 0 bases, leaving 21 bases between the germline ends. The germline CDR1 and CDR2 sequences are SEHNR and FQNEAQ (reference sequence). CDR3 DNA sequence: TGTGCCAGCAGCTTATCGGGTTCGGGCGACTCTCCTAGCACAGATACGCAGTATTTT. Translating it yields CASSLSGSGDSPSTDTQYF.

CDR3 nucleotides: TGTGCCAGCAGCCCCCGGGTAGCGGGAGTGAGCTCCTACAATGAGCAGTTCTTC. Protein sequence: CASSPRVAGVSSYNEQFF. The rearrangement joins TRBV4-2 to TRBJ2-1; TRBD2 matches 9 bases. This CDR3 contains 18 residues. V trimming: 4 bases; J trimming: 0 bases; junction bases outside the gene matches: 10. In germline, CDR1 is LGHNA, CDR2 YNFKEQ.

The genes are TRBV20-1 and TRBJ2-5; D is unresolved. This CDR3 is built from 11 residues. CDR1 and CDR2 (germline): DFQATT, SNEGSKA (reference sequence). Trimming shortened V by 6 bases and J by 3 bases, and 8 bases separated the two germline ends. The CDR3 sequence: CSAYKKETQYF. CDR3 bases: TGCAGTGCCTACAAAAAAGAGACCCAGTACTTC.

The chain employs TRBV6-1 and TRBJ2-7, with D hard to call. Trimming took off 4 bases at V and 3 bases at J, with 13 bases between the two ends. Germline V gene lookup returns CDR1 MNHNS and CDR2 SASEGT. This CDR3 is built from 14 residues. The CDR3 region is CASSVIPSGYEQYF. CDR3 bases: TGTGCCAGCAGTGTGATACCGTCGGGCTACGAGCAGTACTTC.

Comment on this clone: The sample contains more than one DNA sequence encoding this CDR3. CDR3 protein: CASSLDRAGTGELFF. In nucleotides, the CDR3 is TGTGCCAGCAGCTTGGACAGGGCGGGCACCGGGGAGCTGTTTTTT. The rearrangement joins TRBV7-3 to TRBJ2-2; 8 bases are shared with TRBD1. Trimming removed 3 bases from V and 4 bases from J; junction bases left unmatched: 4. The CDR3 runs to 15 residues. CDR1 is SGHTA and CDR2 is FQGTGA in the germline V gene.

J is TRBJ1-2 and V is TRBV5-4; TRBD1 matches at 9 bases. The V gene end was trimmed by 4 bases and the J gene end by 3 bases; junction bases not matched to a gene: 7. Germline V lookup: CDR1 SGHNT, CDR2 YYREEE (reference sequence). The CDR3 is made up of 15 amino acids. CDR3 in DNA: TGTGCCAGCAGCGTAGGGACAGGGCCGGACTATGGCTACACCTTC. Its protein is CASSVGTGPDYGYTF. Full variable domain (remainder filled in from reference TRBV5-4 and TRBJ1-2): ETGVTQSPTHLIKTRGQQVTLRCSSQSGHNTVSWYQQALGQGPQFIFQYYREEENGRGNFPPRFSGLQFPNYSSELNVNALELDDSALYLCASSVGTGPDYGYTFGSGTRLTVV.

This chain connects TRBV19 to TRBJ2-2; D perhaps matches TRBD1 (5 bases). Trimming cost V 0 bases and J 1 base, with 9 bases left between them. The CDR3 is made up of 16 amino acids. Germline lookup yields CDR1 LNHDA and CDR2 SQIVND (reference sequence). CDR3 coding DNA: TGTGCCAGTAGTATAGAGGCAGGGTTGAACACCGGGGAGCTGTTTTTT. This gives the protein CASSIEAGLNTGELFF.

The gene calls are TRBV6-1 and TRBJ1-4, with unresolved D. Trimming removed 3 bases at V and 5 bases at J, with 10 bases between. The V gene's germline CDR1 is MNHNS and CDR2 SASEGT. The length of the CDR3 is 14 residues. CDR3 loop: CASSEVQTNEKLFF. CDR3 sequence (DNA): TGTGCCAGCAGTGAGGTACAGACAAATGAAAAACTGTTTTTT.

This clone was picked up one time. The V and J genes are TRBV5-1 and TRBJ1-3, with TRBD1 matching 8 bases. Germline CDR1 SGHRS, CDR2 YFSETQ. This CDR3 is 16 amino acids long. The V segment lost 4 bases and the J segment 0 bases; nucleotides outside the gene matches: 6. The CDR3 is CASSGQGQFSGNTIYF. DNA for the CDR3: TGCGCCAGCAGCGGACAGGGTCAATTCTCTGGAAACACCATATATTTT.

Details on this clone: The same CDR3 can be traced to other DNA sequences in this sample. The V call is TRBV2, the J call TRBJ2-7, with D perhaps matching TRBD1 (6 bases). From germline, CDR1 is SNHLY and CDR2 FYNNEI. The CDR3 extends over 15 amino acids. Trimming left V 6 bases short and J 0 bases short, with 15 bases between. CDR3 bases: TGTGCCAGCAGCCACAGGGACCCCAGCTCCTACGAGCAGTACTTC. Its protein product is CASSHRDPSSYEQYF.

The chain joins TRBV7-9 to TRBJ2-3, with D unresolved. In germline, CDR1 is SEHNR, CDR2 FQNEAQ (reference sequence). The CDR3 length is 16 residues. Trimming stripped 5 bases from V and 2 bases from J, with 17 bases between. CDR3 in DNA: TGTGCCAGCAGCCGTTCGACGGCAATAGTCACAGATACGCAGTATTTT. It is translated as CASSRSTAIVTDTQYF.

With regard to this clone: The sample contains more than one DNA sequence encoding this CDR3. CDR3 protein: CASSFRETQYF. The CDR3, as DNA: TGTGCCAGCAGCTTCAGGGAGACCCAGTACTTC. The rearrangement uses TRBV5-4 and TRBJ2-5; D remains unclear. The CDR3 loop spans 11 amino acids. Germline V gives CDR1 SGHNT, CDR2 YYREEE (reference sequence). V was pared by 2 bases and J by 5 bases, with 4 bases between.

The CDR3: CASSLAGSGAAYGYTF. CDR3 coding DNA: TGCGCCAGCAGCTTGGCCGGGTCCGGGGCCGCCTATGGCTACACCTTC. The chain recombines TRBV5-1 with TRBJ1-2, with D perhaps TRBD1 (5 bases). CDR1 SGHRS and CDR2 YFSETQ come from the germline V gene. The CDR3 totals 16 residues. With 0 bases removed from V and 4 bases from J, the gap between germline ends came to 16 bases.

The CDR3 DNA reads TGTGCCAGCAGCCGGAACTATGGCTACACCTTC. This encodes CASSRNYGYTF. V is TRBV5-4 and J is TRBJ1-2; D is uncertain. The V end lost 4 bases, the J end lost 2 bases, and 3 bases lay between the germline ends. Per the germline V gene, CDR1 is SGHNT and CDR2 is YYREEE (reference sequence). The CDR3 is made up of 11 amino acids.